This T cell receptor beta chain was captured by sequencing in a study of blood T cell repertoires in COVID-19. Original methodology: Nucleated cell counts were estimated from reference gene primer amplification. Only in-frame clones appear in the TCRdb table, and some are missing; sequencing was by immunoSEQ multiplex PCR. The DNA was the basis for D and trimming; V, J and clone size are from that table. This repertoire shows roughly 100,000 clones, around 88% found once; its top ten account for around 20%. This TCR came from a woman older than 75 with acute or convalescent COVID-19. Sequenced material: peripheral blood.

The CDR3 nucleotides are TGTGCCAGTAGTTTCAGGGGGGATAATTCACCCCTCCACTTT. Translation: CASSFRGDNSPLHF. V gene TRBV19 combines with J gene TRBJ1-6; TRBD1 matches 7 bases. J was trimmed by 5 bases and V by 5 bases; bases with no gene match: 3. Germline values: CDR1 LNHDA, CDR2 SQIVND (reference sequence). CDR3 length: 14 residues.